This passage covers 7 T cell receptor beta chains from one sample sequenced in a study of T cell responses to AZD1222 COVID-19 vaccine. Repertoires were generated with immunoSEQ multiplex PCR, while TCRdb's copy carries only in-frame clones and drops some. The sample has about 150,000 clones, roughly nine tenths seen once. The sample in question was peripheral blood, obtained after recovery from COVID-19. These receptors originate from an adult who had recovered from COVID-19.

This clone turned up a few times. The chain is built from TRBV19 and TRBJ1-5; D unclear. Trimming left V 6 bases short and J 0 bases short, with 15 bases between. Germline CDR1 is LNHDA and CDR2 is SQIVND (reference sequence). The CDR3 is 16 amino acids. CDR3 sequence: CASSPHRGVSNQPQHF. CDR3 DNA sequence: TGTGCCAGTAGCCCCCACCGCGGAGTTAGCAATCAGCCCCAGCATTTT.

The chain joins TRBV18 to TRBJ1-2, with no clear D. Germline-derived CDR1 and CDR2 are KGHSH and LQKENI. The ends were cut back, 1 base at V and 1 base at J, with 13 bases in the middle. The CDR3 extends over 16 amino acids. The CDR3 protein is CASSPLKSRVNYGYTF. DNA for the CDR3: TGTGCCAGCTCACCACTAAAGTCTAGGGTTAACTATGGCTACACCTTC. The full variable domain, its missing parts supplied by reference TRBV18 and TRBJ1-2, is NAGVMQNPRHLVRRRGQEARLRCSPMKGHSHVYWYRQLPEEGLKFMVYLQKENIIDESGMPKERFSAEFPKEGPSILRIQQVVRGDSAAYFCASSPLKSRVNYGYTFGSGTRLTVV.

The gene calls are TRBV11-2 and TRBJ1-4; D is possibly TRBD1 (6 bases). Trimming took off 6 bases at V and 7 bases at J, with 12 bases between the two ends. CDR3 length equals 13 residues. From germline, CDR1 is SGHAT and CDR2 FQNNGV. As DNA, the CDR3 is TGTGCCAGCAGTTCCACAGGGTCTGAAAAACTGTTTTTT. Translated, it gives CASSSTGSEKLFF.

The genes are TRBV6-5 and TRBJ2-2; D is uncertain. Germline CDR1 and CDR2: MNHEY and SVGAGI. This CDR3 region has 15 residues. The V end lost 6 bases, the J end lost 4 bases, and 15 bases lay between the germline ends. The CDR3 region is CASRNDKWGTGELFF. CDR3 in DNA: TGTGCCAGCAGGAATGACAAGTGGGGCACCGGGGAGCTGTTTTTT.

This chain uses TRBV7-2 with TRBJ2-1; 10 bases line up with TRBD1. The CDR3 has 14 amino acids. Looked up from germline, CDR1 is SGHTA and CDR2 is FQGNSA. The J segment lost 8 bases and the V segment lost 1 base, leaving 2 bases of the junction unmatched. The CDR3 DNA reads as TGTGCCAGCAGCTTAGGGGGACAGGGGTATGAGCAGTTCTTC. Protein: CASSLGGQGYEQFF.

In the case of this clone: An end of the junction differs from the germline gene, which may be a read error. The J gene is TRBJ1-1, the V gene TRBV5-1; D possibly corresponds to TRBD1 (6 bases). Germline CDR1 is SGHRS and CDR2 is YFSETQ. CDR3 length: 15 residues. CDR3 protein: CATFWGPGANAEAFF. DNA for the CDR3: TGCGCCACCTTCTGGGGGCCAGGGGCGAACGCTGAAGCTTTCTTT.

J is TRBJ1-6 and V is TRBV7-6; D not certain. V lost 2 bases and J lost 6, with 11 bases in between. Per the germline V gene, CDR1 is SGHVS and CDR2 is FNYEAQ. The CDR3 runs 15 residues. In DNA, the CDR3 is TGTGCCAGCAGCTTATCAACACCTCGTAATTCACCCCTCCACTTT. Translating it yields CASSLSTPRNSPLHF.